One sample yielded the 24 T cell receptor beta chains listed below, sequenced in a study of blood T cell repertoires in COVID-19. Profiling relied on immunoSEQ multiplex PCR, and the TCRdb table lists in-frame clones only, not all of them. The sample has about 400,000 clones, roughly 87% seen once. The specimen was PBMCs or T cells enriched from blood (not recorded which). These receptors were obtained from a woman under 30 with acute COVID-19.

The chain links TRBV7-2 to TRBJ2-4, with D perhaps TRBD1 (6 bases). The V end was cut by 5 bases, the J end by 0 bases, with 23 bases between. This CDR3 region has 19 residues. Germline V gene sequence: CDR1 SGHTA, CDR2 FQGNSA. In DNA form, the CDR3 reads TGTGCCAGCAGCGAGTCCCATCCTTCGGGACAAAAAGCCAAAAACATTCAGTACTTC. This sequence encodes CASSESHPSGQKAKNIQYF.

This sequence joins TRBV28 and TRBJ2-7; 12 nucleotides line up with TRBD1. The CDR3 is 14 residues long. Looked up from germline, CDR1 is MDHEN and CDR2 is SYDVKM. Trimming cost V 2 bases and J 6 bases; bases outside gene matches: 2. The CDR3 DNA is TGTGCCAGCAGTTTAGGGACAGGGGGCGGCGAGCAGTACTTC. It yields the protein CASSLGTGGGEQYF.

This clone was observed a few times. V is TRBV10-3 and J is TRBJ2-7; TRBD1 might be the D (5 bases). V dropped 6 bases and J dropped 2 bases, with 14 bases sitting between them. Per germline, CDR1 ENHRY and CDR2 SYGVKD. This CDR3 is built from 14 residues. The CDR3 DNA reads TGTGCCATCAGGGTAGGAACAGGCCCCTACGAGCAGTACTTC. Translating gives CAIRVGTGPYEQYF.

V and J are TRBV19 and TRBJ1-6; the match to TRBD1 covers 9 bases. Germline V gene sequence: CDR1 LNHDA, CDR2 SQIVND (reference sequence). The CDR3 contains 16 residues. After removal of 6 bases from V and 7 bases from J, the junction contained 10 bases not matched to a gene. The CDR3 reads CASRQGAGLINSPLHF. Written as DNA, the CDR3 is TGTGCCAGTAGACAGGGGGCTGGGCTAATAAATTCACCCCTCCACTTT.

This rearrangement joins TRBV30 to TRBJ1-1; D unresolved. The CDR3 consists of 12 residues. V dropped 3 bases and J dropped 5 bases, with 10 bases sitting between them. CDR1 and CDR2 from the germline V gene are GTSNPN and SVGIG (reference sequence). The CDR3 bases are TGTGCCTGGAGCGAAGGGAGGACTGAAGCTTTCTTT. This gives the protein CAWSEGRTEAFF.

The chain is built from TRBV7-6 and TRBJ2-3; TRBD2 matches 10 bases. Germline V gene data show CDR1 as SGHVS and CDR2 as FNYEAQ. The CDR3 contains 16 residues. J lost 5 bases, V lost 2 bases, and 7 bases had no gene match. The CDR3 reads CASSLIVAGGRDTQYF. CDR3 coding DNA: TGTGCCAGCAGCTTAATCGTAGCGGGGGGTAGAGATACGCAGTATTTT.

V gene TRBV28 combines with J gene TRBJ2-2, with TRBD2 matching 7 bases. The V gene end was trimmed by 6 bases and the J gene end by 2 bases; junction bases not matched to a gene: 9. The germline V gene encodes CDR1 MDHEN and CDR2 SYDVKM. There are 16 residues in the CDR3. CDR3 loop: CASSSAGAVNTGELFF. Here the CDR3 DNA reads TGTGCCAGCAGCTCGGCGGGAGCTGTAAACACCGGGGAGCTGTTTTTT. Complete variable domain (other parts from reference TRBV28 and TRBJ2-2): DVKVTQSSRYLVKRTGEKVFLECVQDMDHENMFWYRQDPGLGLRLIYFSYDVKMKEKGDIPEGYSVSREKKERFSLILESASTNQTSMYLCASSSAGAVNTGELFFGEGSRLTVL.

The V gene is TRBV14, the J gene TRBJ1-2; tentatively, D is TRBD1 (6 bases). CDR3 size: 15 residues. Trimming shortened V by 1 base and J by 5 bases, and 14 bases separated the two germline ends. Germline-derived CDR1 and CDR2 are SGHDN and FVKESK. The CDR3 DNA reads TGTGCCAGCAGCCAAGGGACAGCCACCCGGTATGGCTACACCTTC. Its translation: CASSQGTATRYGYTF. The variable domain in full, with the rest retrieved from reference TRBV14 and TRBJ1-2, is EAGVTQFPSHSVIEKGQTVTLRCDPISGHDNLYWYRRVMGKEIKFLLHFVKESKQDESGMPNNRFLAERTGGTYSTLKVQPAELEDSGVYFCASSQGTATRYGYTFGSGTRLTVV.

The genes are TRBV7-2 and TRBJ2-1, with 7 bases matching TRBD2. This CDR3 comprises 14 residues. Germline CDR1 reads SGHTA; CDR2 reads FQGNSA. J was trimmed by 10 bases and V by 5 bases; bases with no gene match: 11. CDR3 sequence: CASSVGAGVREQFF. The CDR3 DNA reads TGTGCCAGCAGCGTAGGGGCGGGAGTACGGGAGCAGTTCTTC.

This chain joins TRBV13 and TRBJ2-3; D unclear. Germline CDR1 reads PRHDT; CDR2 reads FYEKMQ (reference sequence). Trimming took 3 bases from V and 1 from J, leaving 5 bases between them. The CDR3 totals 13 residues. For the CDR3, the DNA is TGTGCCAGCAGCTTTTGGCGCACAGATACGCAGTATTTT. Translating it yields CASSFWRTDTQYF.

The rearrangement links TRBV6-5 to TRBJ2-5; tentative D call: TRBD2 (6 bases). Germline V gene data show CDR1 as MNHEY and CDR2 as SVGAGI. The CDR3 has 15 amino acids. V was shortened by 8 bases and J by 2 bases, with 18 bases between the two germline ends. Here the CDR3 DNA reads TGTGCCAGCCCCGCCGGGATGGGGGGACAAGAGACCCAGTACTTC. Protein product: CASPAGMGGQETQYF.

V gene TRBV11-2 combines with J gene TRBJ2-7; weak D call: TRBD1 (6 bases). Trimming shortened V by 4 bases and J by 2 bases, and 15 bases separated the two germline ends. Germline-derived CDR1 and CDR2 are SGHAT and FQNNGV. The CDR3 sequence is 15 residues long. CDR3 nucleotides: TGTGCCAGCAGCTCCGGTTCAGGGACAACCTACGAGCAGTACTTC. Amino acid sequence: CASSSGSGTTYEQYF. Using reference TRBV11-2 and TRBJ2-7 for the parts outside the CDR3, the full variable domain is EAGVAQSPRYKIIEKRQSVAFWCNPISGHATLYWYQQILGQGPKLLIQFQNNGVVDDSQLPKDRFSAERLKGVDSTLKIQPAKLEDSAVYLCASSSGSGTTYEQYFGPGTRLTVT.

The genes are TRBV18 and TRBJ1-2; 8 bases are a match to TRBD1. Germline V gene data show CDR1 as KGHSH and CDR2 as LQKENI. This CDR3 region has 15 residues. The ends lost 3 bases at V and 4 bases at J; junction bases unmatched: 7. The CDR3 region is CASSPRDRRAYGYTF. Written as DNA, the CDR3 is TGTGCCAGCTCACCCCGGGACAGGAGGGCCTATGGCTACACCTTC.

This rearrangement joins TRBV18 to TRBJ2-6; 9 bases line up with TRBD1. The CDR3 totals 18 residues. Germline V gene data show CDR1 as KGHSH and CDR2 as LQKENI. With 6 bases clipped from V and 4 bases from J, the junction kept 13 bases outside the gene matches. The CDR3 reads CASSGQGPPLGGANVLTF. CDR3 nucleotide sequence: TGTGCCAGCTCGGGACAGGGTCCCCCCCTTGGCGGGGCCAACGTCCTGACTTTC.

This chain connects TRBV5-1 to TRBJ2-1; 9 bases agree with TRBD1. The CDR3 spans 15 residues. Germline CDR1 reads SGHRS; CDR2 reads YFSETQ. Losses at the gene ends were 4 bases for V and 5 bases for J; bases not matched to a gene: 7. The CDR3 region is CASSPQGAENNEQFF. CDR3 nucleotide sequence: TGCGCCAGCAGCCCACAGGGGGCCGAGAACAATGAGCAGTTCTTC.

This rearrangement joins TRBV7-2 to TRBJ1-6; 8 nucleotides align to TRBD1. Germline CDR1 is SGHTA and CDR2 is FQGNSA. The CDR3 spans 14 residues. V was clipped by 4 bases and J by 10 bases; unmatched bases: 6. For the CDR3, the DNA is TGTGCCAGCAGCTCCGGACAGGGAATCTCACCCCTCCACTTT. This codes for CASSSGQGISPLHF.

The V call is TRBV4-3, the J call TRBJ2-6, with 12 nucleotides matching TRBD2. The V segment lost 0 bases and the J segment 3 bases; nucleotides outside the gene matches: 3. Germline-derived CDR1 and CDR2 are LGHNA and YSLEER. The CDR3 is 18 residues long. The CDR3 region is CASSQELAGGVGANVLTF. The CDR3 bases are TGCGCCAGCAGCCAAGAGCTAGCGGGAGGGGTTGGGGCCAACGTCCTGACTTTC.

V and J are TRBV6-5 and TRBJ1-1; D is ambiguous. V was pared by 10 bases and J by 3 bases, with 15 bases between. The germline V gene encodes CDR1 MNHEY and CDR2 SVGAGI. The CDR3 runs 13 residues. Written as DNA, the CDR3 is TGTGCCACCAGACGGGTTTGGCACACTGAAGCTTTCTTT. Translated, it gives CATRRVWHTEAFF.

The chain has TRBV6-1 and TRBJ2-2; TRBD1 matches at 7 bases. The germline CDR1 and CDR2 sequences are MNHNS and SASEGT. The junction had 7 bases not matched to a gene; V was cut back by 3 bases and J by 0 bases. The CDR3 contains 17 residues. The CDR3: CASSEGQSIANTGELFF. The CDR3 coding sequence is TGTGCCAGCAGTGAGGGACAGTCCATCGCGAACACCGGGGAGCTGTTTTTT.

V usage is TRBV11-2 and J usage is TRBJ1-2; possibly TRBD1 for D (6 bases). CDR1 and CDR2 from the germline V gene are SGHAT and FQNNGV. The CDR3 extends over 15 amino acids. V lost 4 bases and J 4 bases, leaving 16 bases between the germline ends. CDR3 DNA: TGTGCCAGCAGCTCAGGGGCAGGATCCTTCTATGGCTACACCTTC. This encodes CASSSGAGSFYGYTF.

The rearrangement joins TRBV11-2 to TRBJ1-6, with 8 bases fitting TRBD1. Germline CDR1 SGHAT, CDR2 FQNNGV. Trimming removed 5 bases from V and 10 bases from J; junction bases left unmatched: 19. The CDR3 sequence is 18 residues long. CDR3 residues: CASSTIQGDRGKSSPLHF. The CDR3 DNA reads TGTGCCAGCAGCACTATTCAGGGAGACAGGGGAAAAAGCTCACCCCTCCACTTT.

J is TRBJ1-1 and V is TRBV10-1; TRBD1 matches at 10 bases. Germline values: CDR1 WNHNN, CDR2 SYGVQD (reference sequence). V was pared by 6 bases and J by 0 bases, with 7 bases of the junction left unmatched. The CDR3 covers 16 residues. CDR3 sequence reads: CASSPGQGEMNTEAFF. The DNA for the CDR3 is TGCGCCAGCAGCCCCGGACAGGGGGAAATGAACACTGAAGCTTTCTTT.

The genes are TRBV28 and TRBJ1-5; 10 bases are a match to TRBD1. CDR1 is MDHEN and CDR2 is SYDVKM in the germline V gene. Losses at the gene ends were 6 bases for V and 7 bases for J; bases not matched to a gene: 6. The CDR3 length is 14 residues. CDR3 nucleotides: TGTGCCAGCAGAAGGGGGACAGGGGCACAGCCCCAGCATTTT. Its translation: CASRRGTGAQPQHF. Combining the CDR3 with reference TRBV28 and TRBJ1-5 gives the whole variable domain DVKVTQSSRYLVKRTGEKVFLECVQDMDHENMFWYRQDPGLGLRLIYFSYDVKMKEKGDIPEGYSVSREKKERFSLILESASTNQTSMYLCASRRGTGAQPQHFGDGTRLSIL.

This clone appeared a single time. The V call is TRBV28, the J call TRBJ1-1; tentatively, D is TRBD1 (5 bases). Germline V gene sequence: CDR1 MDHEN, CDR2 SYDVKM. The CDR3 is made up of 14 amino acids. V was pared by 4 bases and J by 5 bases, with 14 bases between. The CDR3 bases are TGTGCCAGCAGTTCCCCCCCAGGGCGGACTGAAGCTTTCTTT. Translating gives CASSSPPGRTEAFF.